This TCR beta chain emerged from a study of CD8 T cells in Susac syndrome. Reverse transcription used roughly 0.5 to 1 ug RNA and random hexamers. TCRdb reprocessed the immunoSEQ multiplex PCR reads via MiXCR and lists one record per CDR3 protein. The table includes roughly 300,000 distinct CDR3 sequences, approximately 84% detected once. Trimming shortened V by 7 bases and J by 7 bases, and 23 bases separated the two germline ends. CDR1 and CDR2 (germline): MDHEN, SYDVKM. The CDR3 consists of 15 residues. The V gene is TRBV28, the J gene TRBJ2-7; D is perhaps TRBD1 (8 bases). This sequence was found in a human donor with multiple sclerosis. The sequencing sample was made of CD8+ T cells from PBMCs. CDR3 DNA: TGTGCCAGCAAATTAAGGGACAGGATGGGAGGGGAGCAGTACTTC. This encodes CASKLRDRMGGEQYF. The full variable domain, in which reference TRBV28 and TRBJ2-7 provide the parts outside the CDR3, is DVKVTQSSRYLVKRTGEKVFLECVQDMDHENMFWYRQDPGLGLRLIYFSYDVKMKEKGDIPEGYSVSREKKERFSLILESASTNQTSMYLCASKLRDRMGGEQYFGPGTRLTVT.